Listed here are 30 T cell receptor beta chains from one sample, sequenced in a study of cytomegalovirus exposure and HLA in healthy donors. The study ran its PCR with 60 Vbeta and 13 Jbeta primers. Libraries were prepared by immunoSEQ multiplex PCR; TCRdb keeps only in-frame clonotypes and omits some of them. The sample lists approximately 33,000 clones; about 53% were seen once. Sequencing was done on a sample of PBMCs. The receptor source for this set is a middle-aged woman in good health and CMV-seropositive.

V is TRBV5-6 and J is TRBJ1-1; possibly TRBD1 for D (5 bases). V lost 1 base and J lost 5, with 12 bases in between. The CDR3 length is 14 residues. Germline CDR1 SGHDT, CDR2 YYEEEE. The CDR3 here is CASSLPQGGTEAFF. CDR3 nucleotide sequence: TGTGCCAGCAGCTTGCCCCAGGGAGGGACTGAAGCTTTCTTT.

This clone was detected a few times. CDR3 in DNA: TGTGCCAGCAGCCCGGACAGGGGGCTCCGCTACACCTTC. Protein sequence: CASSPDRGLRYTF. This chain joins TRBV14 and TRBJ1-2; TRBD1 matches at 11 bases. Looked up from germline, CDR1 is SGHDN and CDR2 is FVKESK. J gave up 9 bases and V 4 bases, and 4 bases lay outside the gene matches. This CDR3 region has 13 residues. Full variable domain (remainder filled in from reference TRBV14 and TRBJ1-2): EAGVTQFPSHSVIEKGQTVTLRCDPISGHDNLYWYRRVMGKEIKFLLHFVKESKQDESGMPNNRFLAERTGGTYSTLKVQPAELEDSGVYFCASSPDRGLRYTFGSGTRLTVV.

This chain links TRBV7-2 with TRBJ2-1; the match to TRBD1 covers 8 bases. Per germline, CDR1 SGHTA and CDR2 FQGNSA. CDR3 length equals 15 residues. After removal of 5 bases from V and 5 bases from J, the junction contained 8 bases not matched to a gene. CDR3 nucleotides: TGTGCCAGCAGCCCCGACAGGGGCGCCAACAATGAGCAGTTCTTC. Protein product: CASSPDRGANNEQFF.

A few counts support this clone. The CDR3 DNA follows: TGTGCCAGCAGCCAAGTGGGGGGAAGGGATGGCTACACCTTC. Translating it yields CASSQVGGRDGYTF. This chain connects TRBV14 to TRBJ1-2, with D possibly being TRBD1 (5 bases). Germline CDR1 and CDR2: SGHDN and FVKESK. V lost 1 base, J lost 6 bases, and 12 bases lay in between. CDR3 length: 14 amino acids.

In its sample, this clone was seen a few times. The chain couples TRBV5-4 to TRBJ2-1; 8 nucleotides agree with TRBD2. The germline gives CDR1 SGHNT, CDR2 YYREEE (reference sequence). The CDR3 runs to 16 residues. The V and J ends lost 4 bases and 7 bases, in that order; junction bases with no gene match: 13. The CDR3, as DNA: TGTGCCAGCAGCCCCTCCGGAGCGGGGGTGCTGAATGAGCAGTTCTTC. Protein: CASSPSGAGVLNEQFF.

This chain links TRBV7-9 with TRBJ1-4; tentatively, D is TRBD1 (6 bases). The V end lost 5 bases, the J end lost 8 bases, and 21 bases lay between the germline ends. Germline V gene data show CDR1 as SEHNR and CDR2 as FQNEAQ (reference sequence). The CDR3 consists of 16 residues. CDR3 protein: CASSPGQGRVGEKLFF. CDR3 in DNA: TGTGCCAGCAGCCCGGGGCAGGGGAGAGTTGGGGAAAAACTGTTTTTT. Drawing the rest from reference TRBV7-9 and TRBJ1-4, the complete variable domain is DTGVSQNPRHKITKRGQNVTFRCDPISEHNRLYWYRQTLGQGPEFLTYFQNEAQLEKSRLLSDRFSAERPKGSFSTLEIQRTEQGDSAMYLCASSPGQGRVGEKLFFGSGTQLSVL.

This chain links TRBV27 with TRBJ1-2; 10 nucleotides align to TRBD1. CDR1 MNHEY and CDR2 SMNVEV come from the germline V gene (reference sequence). This CDR3 spans 15 amino acids. V was pared by 6 bases and J by 8 bases, with 12 bases of the junction left unmatched. Written as DNA, the CDR3 is TGTGCCAGCAGCCAACTGCCGGGACAGGGGATGGGCTACACCTTC. It codes for CASSQLPGQGMGYTF.

This sequence joins TRBV2 and TRBJ2-1; 13 bases align to TRBD2. Germline CDR1 SNHLY, CDR2 FYNNEI. The CDR3 has 16 residues. Trimming at V came to 6 bases and at J to 1 base, leaving 3 bases not matched to a gene. CDR3 coding DNA: TGTGCCAGCAGCGTACTAGCGGGGGGGTCCTACAATGAGCAGTTCTTC. The encoded protein is CASSVLAGGSYNEQFF.

This clone was seen more than once but under ten times. The CDR3 region has the DNA TGTGCCTGGAGTGTACAGGTGACAGGGTCGGGTCAGCCCCAGCATTTT. Amino acids: CAWSVQVTGSGQPQHF. The V gene is TRBV30, the J gene TRBJ1-5; the match to TRBD1 covers 7 bases. This CDR3 spans 16 amino acids. From germline, CDR1 is GTSNPN and CDR2 SVGIG (reference sequence). V shed 0 bases, J shed 6 bases, and the junction held 11 bases outside the gene matches.

The chain employs TRBV2 and TRBJ2-7, with TRBD2 matching 8 bases. From germline, CDR1 is SNHLY and CDR2 FYNNEI. Unmatched junction bases numbered 7, after V lost 5 bases and J lost 1 base. This CDR3 spans 15 amino acids. The DNA for the CDR3 is TGTGCCAGCAGTCCGGGGGGGCAGGGATCCTACGAGCAGTACTTC. As protein: CASSPGGQGSYEQYF.

The chain recombines TRBV5-4 with TRBJ1-1; 9 positions match TRBD1. This CDR3 region has 15 residues. The germline gives CDR1 SGHNT, CDR2 YYREEE (reference sequence). The V segment lost 3 bases and the J segment 4 bases; nucleotides outside the gene matches: 7. CDR3 amino acids: CASSSGGTGPTEAFF. CDR3 DNA: TGTGCCAGCAGCTCCGGCGGGACAGGGCCCACTGAAGCTTTCTTT.

By its share, this clone is medium-sized. The V gene is TRBV5-4, the J gene TRBJ2-3, with TRBD2 matching 16 bases. Germline lookup yields CDR1 SGHNT and CDR2 YYREEE (reference sequence). Unmatched junction bases numbered 9, after V lost 3 bases and J lost 5 bases. This CDR3 has 18 residues. The CDR3 DNA is TGTGCCAGCAGCTCCGGCGGGACTAGCGGGGGGGTTATAGATACGCAGTATTTT. Its protein is CASSSGGTSGGVIDTQYF.

The sample holds a few counts of this clone. The chain combines TRBV10-3 with TRBJ2-7; D remains ambiguous. The germline V gene encodes CDR1 ENHRY and CDR2 SYGVKD. The CDR3 covers 12 residues. V gave up 3 bases and J gave up 4 bases, with 7 bases separating them. The CDR3 DNA follows: TGTGCCATCAGTGACGGCGGTTACGAGCAGTACTTC. Translated: CAISDGGYEQYF.

The chain couples TRBV2 to TRBJ1-5; D gene uncertain. The V and J ends lost 1 base and 7 bases respectively, with 11 bases between them. From germline, CDR1 is SNHLY and CDR2 FYNNEI. The CDR3 totals 14 residues. The CDR3 sequence is CASSEDGPGQPQHF. In nucleotides, the CDR3 is TGTGCCAGCAGTGAAGACGGCCCGGGGCAGCCCCAGCATTTT.

The chain employs TRBV29-1 and TRBJ1-1; D unclear. The V gene lost 2 bases and the J gene lost 5 bases, with 12 bases spanning the gap. This CDR3 has 13 amino acids. Germline values: CDR1 SQVTM, CDR2 ANQGSEA. The CDR3 nucleotides read TGCAGCGTTGAACGGATGCCGGGGACTGAAGCTTTCTTT. As protein: CSVERMPGTEAFF.

This clone showed up just a few times. V and J are TRBV29-1 and TRBJ1-2; D is unclear. V dropped 4 bases and J dropped 2 bases, with 14 bases sitting between them. The CDR3 covers 14 residues. Germline V gene data show CDR1 as SQVTM and CDR2 as ANQGSEA. CDR3 in amino acids: CSVAGREDNYGYTF. The CDR3 DNA follows: TGCAGCGTTGCGGGTCGGGAGGACAACTATGGCTACACCTTC.

This clone was seen a few times. This rearrangement joins TRBV11-1 to TRBJ2-2; 9 bases fit TRBD2. V trimming: 1 base; J trimming: 0 bases; junction bases outside the gene matches: 6. This CDR3 is 18 amino acids long. Germline loops: CDR1 SGHAT, CDR2 FQDESV (reference sequence). This CDR3 is CASSLEVAGAANTGELFF. The CDR3 DNA reads TGTGCCAGCAGCTTAGAGGTAGCGGGGGCCGCGAACACCGGGGAGCTGTTTTTT.

The CDR3: CASSVTGGGNTEAFF. CDR3 nucleotides: TGTGCCAGCAGCGTCACGGGAGGAGGGAACACTGAAGCTTTCTTT. J is TRBJ1-1 and V is TRBV4-2; D is unresolved. Trimming removed 5 bases at V and 1 base at J, with 14 bases between. Germline-derived CDR1 and CDR2 are LGHNA and YNFKEQ. The CDR3 is made up of 15 amino acids.

This chain connects TRBV5-5 to TRBJ1-1; the D is unclear. Trimming stripped 1 base from V and 2 bases from J, with 6 bases between. The CDR3 contains 13 residues. From germline, CDR1 is SGHKS and CDR2 YYEKEE (reference sequence). The CDR3 sequence is CASSLSSNTEAFF. In DNA, the CDR3 is TGTGCCAGCAGCTTGAGTAGCAACACTGAAGCTTTCTTT. Full variable domain (remainder filled in from reference TRBV5-5 and TRBJ1-1): DAGVTQSPTHLIKTRGQQVTLRCSPISGHKSVSWYQQVLGQGPQFIFQYYEKEERGRGNFPDRFSARQFPNYSSELNVNALLLGDSALYLCASSLSSNTEAFFGQGTRLTVV.

The V and J genes are TRBV5-4 and TRBJ2-2; TRBD2 matches 10 bases. The trim removed 4 bases at V and 7 bases at J, leaving 19 bases unmatched. Germline CDR1 SGHNT, CDR2 YYREEE (reference sequence). The CDR3 spans 19 residues. The CDR3 reads CASSPSGGMSGGAGGELFF. Here the CDR3 DNA reads TGTGCCAGCAGCCCGAGCGGGGGTATGAGCGGGGGGGCCGGCGGGGAGCTGTTTTTT.

The genes are TRBV2 and TRBJ2-1, with a possible D match to TRBD1 (7 bases). The germline CDR1 and CDR2 sequences are SNHLY and FYNNEI. V was cut by 3 bases and J by 8 bases, with 8 bases left in between. This CDR3 has 12 amino acids. CDR3 bases: TGTGCCAGCAGTGACAGGGGGGATGAGCAGTTCTTC. As protein: CASSDRGDEQFF.

The table lists this clone with a few counts. The chain is built from TRBV2 and TRBJ1-4; 10 nucleotides align to TRBD1. CDR3 length: 15 amino acids. Germline CDR1 is SNHLY and CDR2 is FYNNEI. The V segment lost 7 bases and the J segment 7 bases; nucleotides outside the gene matches: 9. CDR3 bases: TGTGCCAGCACCCTAGGAGGGGACAGGGGTGAAAAACTGTTTTTT. Residues: CASTLGGDRGEKLFF. Together with reference TRBV2 and TRBJ1-4, the CDR3 gives the full variable domain: EPEVTQTPSHQVTQMGQEVILRCVPISNHLYFYWYRQILGQKVEFLVSFYNNEISEKSEIFDDQFSVERPDGSNFTLKIRSTKLEDSAMYFCASTLGGDRGEKLFFGSGTQLSVL.

This sequence joins TRBV5-1 and TRBJ1-6; D perhaps matches TRBD1 (5 bases). CDR1 is SGHRS, CDR2 YFSETQ, per germline. CDR3 length: 16 amino acids. V gave up 3 bases and J gave up 8 bases, with 18 bases separating them. The CDR3 nucleotides are TGCGCCAGCAGCTCGGACCCCCAGGGTAGGGATTCACCCCTCCACTTT. It specifies CASSSDPQGRDSPLHF.

The chain joins TRBV7-2 to TRBJ1-2; TRBD1 agrees at 7 bases. With 6 bases clipped from V and 4 bases from J, the junction kept 8 bases outside the gene matches. Per the germline V gene, CDR1 is SGHTA and CDR2 is FQGNSA. This CDR3 is built from 14 residues. The CDR3 DNA sequence: TGTGCCAGCAGAGTAGGGGGCTTTGTCTATGGCTACACCTTC. Translated, it gives CASRVGGFVYGYTF.

The genes are TRBV14 and TRBJ1-3; possibly TRBD1 for D (6 bases). Trimming removed 4 bases at V and 0 bases at J, with 7 bases between. Germline V CDR1 and CDR2: SGHDN, FVKESK. The CDR3 is 14 amino acids. CDR3 bases: TGTGCCAGCAGCCGGACAGCCTCTGGAAACACCATATATTTT. It translates to CASSRTASGNTIYF.

The rearrangement joins TRBV4-2 to TRBJ1-1; 7 bases map to TRBD1. J gave up 4 bases and V 0 bases, and 5 bases lay outside the gene matches. The CDR3 totals 15 residues. Germline assignment: CDR1 LGHNA and CDR2 YNFKEQ. The CDR3 DNA is TGTGCCAGCAGCCAAGATCACGCAGGGGGCACTGAAGCTTTCTTT. This codes for CASSQDHAGGTEAFF.

The chain combines TRBV4-1 with TRBJ1-3, with 10 nucleotides matching TRBD1. V was clipped by 1 base and J by 4 bases; unmatched bases: 7. The V gene's germline CDR1 is MGHRA and CDR2 YSYEKL. The CDR3 length is 17 residues. CDR3 coding DNA: TGCGCCAGCAGCCAAGCGAAGGGACAGGGGCTCGGAAACACCATATATTTT. Protein: CASSQAKGQGLGNTIYF.

CDR3: CASSEGQVGGGYTF. CDR3 coding DNA: TGTGCCAGCAGTGAAGGACAGGTCGGCGGTGGCTACACCTTC. The V call is TRBV6-1, the J call TRBJ1-2; TRBD1 might be the D (6 bases). Germline V gives CDR1 MNHNS, CDR2 SASEGT. V was cut by 1 base and J by 7 bases, with 13 bases left in between. This CDR3 region has 14 residues.

This rearrangement joins TRBV2 to TRBJ2-3, with 8 bases matching TRBD2. CDR3 length: 16 residues. Germline V gene lookup returns CDR1 SNHLY and CDR2 FYNNEI. With V trimmed by 7 bases and J by 0 bases, 9 bases remained unmatched. Written as DNA, the CDR3 is TGTGCCAGCAACCCCCTCGCTAGCGGGAGCACAGATACGCAGTATTTT. Translated: CASNPLASGSTDTQYF. Variable domain in full (rest from reference TRBV2 and TRBJ2-3): EPEVTQTPSHQVTQMGQEVILRCVPISNHLYFYWYRQILGQKVEFLVSFYNNEISEKSEIFDDQFSVERPDGSNFTLKIRSTKLEDSAMYFCASNPLASGSTDTQYFGPGTRLTVL.

J is TRBJ2-2 and V is TRBV16; tentatively, D is TRBD1 (6 bases). The CDR3 consists of 14 residues. Trimming left V 4 bases short and J 7 bases short, with 13 bases between. The germline CDR1 and CDR2 sequences are KGHSY and FQNENV. DNA of the CDR3: TGTGCCAGCAGCCTAAACAGGGCGGTCGGGGAGCTGTTTTTT. It is translated as CASSLNRAVGELFF.